The rows below give T cell receptor beta chains drawn from one sample of a study of STAT5B mutations in CD4+ large granular lymphocyte leukemia. Some clones are missing from TCRdb's copy, which holds only in-frame ones; the method was immunoSEQ multiplex PCR. The sample holds over 35,000 clones, about 82% seen once. Input material: CD4+ T cells from blood buffy coats. The receptors were gathered from a human donor in good health. The CDR3 runs from the conserved cysteine through the conserved F or W. The order of the fields is CDR3 protein, CDR3 DNA, clone size, D gene, J gene, V gene. A D gene is named only where the DNA matches it firmly. Clone size, where shown, is once, few, many, or a class for clones that have expanded.

CDR3 protein: CASSVFTSSGETQYF
CDR3 DNA: TGTGCCAGCAGCGTCTTCACTAGTTCGGGCGAGACCCAGTACTTC
clone size: .
D gene: .
J gene: TRBJ2-5
V gene: TRBV9

CDR3 protein: CAWSVLTPGEQFF
CDR3 DNA: TGTGCCTGGAGTGTATTAACCCCGGGTGAGCAGTTCTTC
clone size: .
D gene: .
J gene: TRBJ2-1
V gene: TRBV30

CDR3 protein: CASSARGSTNEKLFF
CDR3 DNA: TGTGCCAGCAGTGCCCGGGGGTCGACTAATGAAAAACTGTTTTTT
clone size: .
D gene: .
J gene: TRBJ1-4
V gene: TRBV2

CDR3 protein: CASNPGTVNTEAFF
CDR3 DNA: TGTGCCAGCAACCCGGGGACGGTGAACACTGAAGCTTTCTTT
clone size: .
D gene: .
J gene: TRBJ1-1
V gene: TRBV5-5

CDR3 protein: CASSPGTQGRETQYF
CDR3 DNA: TGTGCCAGCAGCCCGGGGACACAGGGTAGAGAGACCCAGTACTTC
clone size: .
D gene: .
J gene: TRBJ2-5
V gene: TRBV11-2

CDR3 protein: CASSPQGRGGEKLFF
CDR3 DNA: TGTGCCAGCAGCCCCCAAGGCAGGGGAGGGGAAAAACTGTTTTTT
clone size: .
D gene: .
J gene: TRBJ1-4
V gene: TRBV7-2

CDR3 protein: CASRLSGGTGELFF
CDR3 DNA: TGTGCCAGCAGACTAAGCGGGGGTACCGGGGAGCTGTTTTTT
clone size: once
D gene: TRBD2
J gene: TRBJ2-2
V gene: TRBV14

CDR3 protein: CASSLGQVSFF
CDR3 DNA: TGTGCCAGCAGTTTGGGACAGGTATCCTTCTTT
clone size: .
D gene: TRBD1
J gene: TRBJ1-1
V gene: TRBV28

CDR3 protein: CASSKQGLSNEKLFF
CDR3 DNA: TGTGCCAGTAGTAAACAGGGTTTAAGTAATGAAAAACTGTTTTTT
clone size: few
D gene: .
J gene: TRBJ1-4
V gene: TRBV19

CDR3 protein: CASSSQGGMSYNEQFF
CDR3 DNA: TGTGCCAGCAGCTCTCAGGGGGGGATGTCCTACAATGAGCAGTTCTTC
clone size: .
D gene: .
J gene: TRBJ2-1
V gene: TRBV11-3

CDR3 protein: CASSFLGVYGANVLTF
CDR3 DNA: TGTGCCAGCAGTTTTTTAGGGGTCTATGGGGCCAACGTCCTGACTTTC
clone size: .
D gene: .
J gene: TRBJ2-6
V gene: TRBV27

CDR3 protein: CASKLGGKETQYF
CDR3 DNA: TGTGCCAGCAAGCTAGGGGGGAAAGAGACCCAGTACTTC
clone size: .
D gene: .
J gene: TRBJ2-5
V gene: TRBV7-2

CDR3 protein: CASSFGLSTDTQYF
CDR3 DNA: TGTGCCAGCAGCTTTGGTTTAAGCACAGATACGCAGTATTTT
clone size: .
D gene: .
J gene: TRBJ2-3
V gene: TRBV7-9

CDR3 protein: CASSGSGTVTEAFF
CDR3 DNA: TGCGCCAGCAGCGGTTCCGGGACAGTCACTGAAGCTTTCTTT
clone size: .
D gene: TRBD1
J gene: TRBJ1-1
V gene: TRBV5-1

CDR3 protein: CASSPPNSPLHF
CDR3 DNA: TGTGCCAGCAGTCCCCCAAATTCACCCCTCCACTTT
clone size: few
D gene: .
J gene: TRBJ1-6
V gene: TRBV6-6

CDR3 protein: CAISDPRAGNTIYF
CDR3 DNA: TGTGCCATCAGTGACCCGAGGGCTGGAAACACCATATATTTT
clone size: once
D gene: .
J gene: TRBJ1-3
V gene: TRBV10-3

CDR3 protein: CAISAEGAYEQYF
CDR3 DNA: TGTGCCATCAGTGCCGAGGGGGCCTACGAGCAGTACTTC
clone size: .
D gene: .
J gene: TRBJ2-7
V gene: TRBV10-3